The T cell receptor beta chain described here comes from a study of cytomegalovirus exposure and HLA in healthy donors (dated by TCRdb to about 2017). Context from the whole study: An earlier analysis of some 550 of the donors reported 250 to 350 Gb of sequence data and approximately 110 million unique TCR beta sequences from about 180 million T cells. An early release covering more than 500 HLA-typed donors comprised 250 to 350 gigabases of sequencing data and tens of millions of unique TCR sequences. Of the 300 to 400 genotyped donors, about 84% fell in the genetic ancestry cluster associated with self-reported Caucasian donors. The study aimed to test whether cataloging public T cell receptors could reveal signatures of past pathogen exposure. Using immunosequencing, the study profiled T cell repertoires from 500 to 800 subjects and related those repertoires to cytomegalovirus serostatus. Besides the first cohort of 666 subjects, a separate validation cohort made up of 120 or so different subjects was used. The study combined high-throughput TCR immunosequencing, statistical association of individual TCRs with disease status, and machine learning to predict cytomegalovirus infection status. In a later analysis, previously published TCR beta repertoires from 500 to 750 donors were re-analyzed and high-resolution HLA genotyping was added so that TCR occurrence patterns could be studied. The later analysis used no new phenotypic data to find candidate immune exposures, relying instead on TCR beta sequences and their occurrence across donors. To decide whether each TCR beta V gene segment behaved as functional or pseudogenic, an earlier analysis of nearly 600 of the donors relied on high-throughput TCR beta sequencing. Donor age, sex, ethnicity and CMV serostatus were compiled alongside the repertoire data. A later genetic analysis took genome-wide SNP genotypes for about 55% of the 666 donors and used that subset as a discovery cohort. All discovery cohort repertoires had been generated on a single sequencing platform. HLA typing covered class I and class II loci at four-digit resolution. The number of donors typed differed by locus, with 629-630 for A, B, C, DRB1 and DQB1, roughly 520 for DQA1, 606 for DPA1, and 472 for DPB1. Four or five DR-DQ haplotypes were handled as single units for association and clustering because linkage in the cohort was strong. On average, 235,054 unique TCR beta nucleotide sequences were sequenced per donor among some 420 genotyped donors of the cohort, with about 19% of those sequences being non-productive. The study at large found these results: The classifier was reported to diagnose cytomegalovirus status with high specificity and sensitivity in both the original and validation cohorts. The cohort was sequenced for TCR beta chains only, and without alpha or paired-chain data the features that could be detected were limited. According to the authors, the approach could potentially be generalized to other disease states and immunological phenotypes. Some IMGT-functional V segments, including TRBV6-2 and TRBV6-3, could not be told apart with the 87-base-pair reads, so those segments were excluded. In a later analysis, HLA-associated TCR beta chains showed more clonal expansion and lower generation probabilities than non-associated chains that were equally common. HLA typing was unavailable for some donors at each locus, so association tests used only the typed subset. Linkage disequilibrium might explain the correlated functional status among segregating V segments, but an unknown experimental factor could not be ruled out. Several of the top co-occurrence clusters appeared to be linked to parvovirus B19, influenza, CMV and Epstein-Barr virus, according to a later analysis. Because counts were too low, roughly 18 rarely observed V segments, including chromosome 9 orphons, were left out of the earlier analysis of a few hundred of the donors. Assigning TCR associations to individual alleles was difficult when HLA alleles, especially DR and DQ, strongly co-occurred. The presence/absence analyses assumed that sequencing depth was roughly uniform across donors, and that assumption may not be true. The sequencing pipeline was judged likely to have produced a cluster of highly shared sequence variants as a technical artifact. A few of the identified cytomegalovirus-associated TCR beta chains were confirmed in vitro to be specific for cytomegalovirus antigens. The study listed over 150 TCR beta chains as associated with cytomegalovirus. In a later analysis, 15,000 to 20,000 TCR beta sequences were associated with specific HLA alleles at a false discovery rate of 0.05. Immune exposure information for the cohort was limited to CMV serostatus. V-gene and J-gene trimming of TCR beta chains was associated with a missense DCLRE1C variant in a later genetic analysis, and the association was replicated in an independent cohort. A later analysis found that TCR association rates varied across HLA loci, with DRB1 alleles showing the most associated TCRs and HLA-C alleles the fewest. In an earlier analysis of some 500 of the donors, most TCR beta V segments were observed in productive rearrangements about 87% or about 30% of the time, broadly matching IMGT annotations. Across donors, most TCR sequences were observed very rarely, whereas some public TCRs were present in many individuals. A later analysis found that most CMV-associated TCR beta chains appeared HLA-restricted, with HLA associations seemingly driven largely by CMV exposure. A later genetic analysis reported fewer N-insertions in productive TCRs among donors in an Asian-associated ancestry cluster than the roughly 650-donor mean. A further reported finding was that TCR beta sequences accurately predicted the HLA-A and HLA-B alleles for most subjects in the first cohort.

A note on this clone: No antigen is known for it.

The library came from the immunoSEQ multiplex PCR assay. For the multiplex PCR, a mixture combining 60 forward primers for TCR Vbeta segments and 13 reverse primers for TCR Jbeta segments was used. A multiplex PCR assay on genomic DNA amplified the CDR3 region of rearranged TCR beta genes. On the Illumina HiSeq System, the amplified TCR beta libraries were sequenced as 87-base-pair reads. From the authors' description of their analysis: A later analysis counted some 74 million unique TCR beta chains across the 550 to 750 repertoires, and some 12 million of these chains were shared by at least two donors. Raw reads were error-corrected and collapsed into unique sequences by a nearest-neighbor algorithm in which closely related sequences were merged to remove PCR and sequencing errors. Alignment of CDR3 sequences to IMGT reference sequences was used to assign V, D and J gene segments. For a sequence to be retained, at least a six-nucleotide match to both a V gene segment and a J gene segment was required. A rearrangement counted as productive if the CDR3 had no stop codons and remained in frame with V and J, and every other rearrangement counted as non-productive. Following IMGT convention, CDR3 was defined as the stretch from the second conserved V-encoded cysteine up to the conserved J-encoded phenylalanine. In an earlier analysis of 500 to 650 of the donors, sequences lacking an unambiguous match to a single V gene segment were excluded. An earlier analysis of some 610 of the donors called V segments functional above 56.7% productive rearrangements and segregating when the between-donor standard deviation exceeded 5%. A statistical classification framework was developed to diagnose cytomegalovirus status using the catalog of TCR beta chain sequences. V and J gene assignment, in a later analysis, came from comparing TCR nucleotide sequences with IMGT/GENE-DB human TR gene sequences. A later analysis assigned CDR3 sequences and most-parsimonious VDJ recombination scenarios with the TCRdist pipeline. In a later analysis, each TCR beta chain was defined by its CDR3 amino acid sequence together with its V-gene family, and reads lacking a unique V-gene family were excluded. As a way to deal with suspected cross-contamination and a sequencing artifact, a later analysis dropped 450 to 600 nucleotide sequences that were highly shared and had low generation probability. For each public chain, a later analysis derived a clonal expansion index from normalized ranks of inferred template counts within each repertoire. A later analysis computed generation probabilities with a VDJ recombination model fitted to out-of-frame rearrangements, and checked the results against IGoR. In a later analysis, hypergeometric tests were used to score TCR-TCR, TCR-HLA and TCR-CMV co-occurrence, with a repertoire-size bias correction applied to TCR pairs. False discovery rates were estimated in a later analysis by permuting HLA or CMV assignments 20 times. A later analysis grouped co-occurring TCRs with DBSCAN, adding TCRdist sequence similarity when clustering within HLA-allele-positive subsets. Repertoires with fewer than 30,000 or more than 120,000 public chains were left out of co-occurrence clustering, as were about five repertoires with anomalous nucleotide sharing. Not all clones reach the TCRdb copy of this immuneACCESS table, which keeps in-frame sequences only. Checked studies attribute under half of the gap to unresolved V genes and leave the rest unexplained. The V and J calls and clone size were taken over from that table, and D and trimming were inferred from the DNA. The table for this sample records under 70,000 clones. The ten largest clones take up 9.5% to 15% of the sample.

Inclusive of the bounding cysteine and phenylalanine, the CDR3 is 11 residues long. Only the CDR3 region is kept as DNA, spanning 33 bases read in frame from base 1. Trimming costs V 2 bases and J 4 bases, and their ends lie 3 bases apart. CDR1 and CDR2, per the germline V gene, are MNHNS and SASEGT. In total, approximately 610 healthy bone marrow donors made up the cohort. At the time of sampling, all cohort members were nominally healthy, though unrecorded immune exposures were likely present. The donor tested CMV seropositive and was one of the 289 seropositive cohort members. Every donor gave a peripheral blood sample, and the peripheral blood mononuclear cells from that sample were used for TCR beta sequencing. The Qiagen DNeasy Blood Extraction Kit was used to extract genomic DNA from the blood cell samples.

The sequence derives from a woman in her 30s in good health and CMV-seropositive. Recombination linked TRBV6-1 to TRBJ2-7; no confident D gene assignment can be made. The sequenced sample consisted of PBMCs. The encoded CDR3 is CASSEPYEQYF. The DNA reads as follows: TGTGCCAGCAGTGAACCATACGAGCAGTACTTC.